This TCR beta chain came from a study of regulatory T cells in long-lasting Graves disease. Germline-derived CDR1 and CDR2 are SNHLY and FYNNEI. The ends were cut back, 3 bases at V and 4 bases at J, with 12 bases in the middle. CDR3 length equals 15 residues. Sample time point: persistent/refractory GD, antithyroid drugs over 5 years with positive TRAb. Following extraction of RNA from PBMCs, that RNA was used to make the TCR library. Approximately 10-milliliter peripheral blood samples went into EDTA tubes. This clonotype was seen ten or more times. Its antigen is as yet unknown. General observations from the study: Compared with new cases, persistent Graves' patients showed reduced TCR diversity.

Building of the TCR beta libraries involved iRepertoire HTBI primers and Arm-PCR of CDR3 regions. MiXCR, run by TCRdb on the multiplex PCR reads, gives a single entry per CDR3 protein. This table has 500,000 to 800,000 distinct CDR3 sequences, around 30% appearing once. The sample was peripheral blood mononuclear cells (PBMCs), taken when the disease was refractory, from a patient treated with antithyroid drugs. This sequence was found in a female donor with Graves disease. The rearrangement links TRBV2 to TRBJ1-4; a weak D match, TRBD1 (5 bases). The CDR3: CASSDAGTFNEKLFF. The CDR3 coding sequence is TGTGCCAGCAGTGACGCGGGGACCTTTAATGAAAAACTGTTTTTT.